Sequencing of this TCR beta chain was carried out in a study of blood T cell repertoires in COVID-19. The overall study: COVID-19 samples, acute and convalescent, were from the United States, Italy and Spain. The analysed material was cDNA or gDNA that came from T cells, B-cell-depleted T cells, or PBMCs.

Trimming removed 7 bases from V and 4 bases from J; junction bases left unmatched: 8. Germline V gene sequence: CDR1 MDHEN, CDR2 SYDVKM. The CDR3 runs 15 residues. The authors' processing: Estimation of nucleated cell counts was performed using reference gene primer amplification. Assay: immunoSEQ multiplex PCR; the TCRdb copy retains only in-frame clones and omits some. D and trimming were read from the DNA, whereas the V and J calls and clone size are those reported in that table. The sample has around 150,000 clones, over 70% seen once. This clonotype was obtained from a man between 65 and 85 years old with acute or convalescent COVID-19. The genes are TRBV28 and TRBJ1-1, with 11 bases lining up with TRBD1. The source material was peripheral blood. For the CDR3, the DNA is TGTGCCAGCACCTCCCCCGGGACAGGGGGCACTGAAGCTTTCTTT. Amino acid sequence: CASTSPGTGGTEAFF.